This is a list of T cell receptor beta chains from one sample in a study of monozygotic twins with inflammatory bowel disease. Reprocessing the 5' RACE reads, TCRdb reports a single entry for every CDR3 protein and omits DNA. Recorded here are over 90,000 distinct CDR3 sequences; the top ten clones represent less than 2%. The sequenced sample was blood. These receptors were obtained from a human donor with ulcerative colitis or Crohn's disease, or a healthy co-twin of an affected twin (not recorded which). Each CDR3 is given with its conserved first and last residue. Each record gives: V gene, J gene, CDR3 protein.

V: TRBV30; J: TRBJ1-6; CDR3: CAWILAGQGIWSPLHF
V: TRBV12-3/TRBV12-4; J: TRBJ2-7; CDR3: CASSLGGSEQYF
V: TRBV5-1; J: TRBJ2-7; CDR3: CASSPLTGADEQYF
V: TRBV6-5; J: TRBJ2-1; CDR3: CASSSLGTGPPNEQFF
V: TRBV6-2/TRBV6-3; J: TRBJ1-5; CDR3: CASRKTGRGSNQPQHF
V: TRBV20-1; J: TRBJ1-1; CDR3: CSASPRQGVYTEAFF
V: TRBV20-1; J: TRBJ2-1; CDR3: CSAPLGSGASSGGYNEQFF
V: TRBV24-1; J: TRBJ2-1; CDR3: CATSDLQESANEQFF
V: TRBV18; J: TRBJ2-7; CDR3: CASSPGPAGPSYEQYF
V: TRBV24-1; J: TRBJ2-5; CDR3: CATSGRQGEVETQYF
V: TRBV20-1; J: TRBJ2-3; CDR3: CSLPPASGLSTDTQYF
V: TRBV5-1; J: TRBJ2-4; CDR3: CASSLEWGHKNIQYF
V: TRBV9; J: TRBJ2-7; CDR3: CASSVASGGGGEQYF
V: TRBV7-3; J: TRBJ2-2; CDR3: CASSLTAVAGELFF